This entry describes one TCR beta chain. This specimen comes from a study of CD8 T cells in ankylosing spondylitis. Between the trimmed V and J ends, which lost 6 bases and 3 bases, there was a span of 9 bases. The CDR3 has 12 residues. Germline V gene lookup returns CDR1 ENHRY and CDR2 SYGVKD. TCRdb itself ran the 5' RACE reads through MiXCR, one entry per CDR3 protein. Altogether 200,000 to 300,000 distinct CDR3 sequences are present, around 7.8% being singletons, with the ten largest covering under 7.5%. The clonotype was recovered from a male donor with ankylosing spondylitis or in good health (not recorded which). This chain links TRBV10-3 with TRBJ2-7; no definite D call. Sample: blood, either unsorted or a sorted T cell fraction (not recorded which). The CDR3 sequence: CAISGNGYEQYF. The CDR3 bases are TGTGCCATCAGCGGAAACGGCTACGAGCAGTACTTC.